What follows are 9 T cell receptor beta chains derived from one specimen sequenced in a study of STAT3 mutations in large granular lymphocyte leukemia. Profiled with immunoSEQ multiplex PCR; TCRdb holds only in-frame clones, not every one. The data hold some 15,000 clones, with roughly 80% observed a single time. Antigens for these TCRs are unknown. Study observations and caveats: Every T-LGLL patient had at least one immunodominant TCRbeta clonotype.

The sample consisted of peripheral blood mononuclear cells. Receptor source: a man aged 60 to 75 with T-cell large granular lymphocyte leukemia. Some clones in this sample may be carry-over from other donors' samples.

The chain uses TRBV10-1 and TRBJ2-1; a weak D match, TRBD2 (6 bases). With 1 base removed from V and 6 bases from J, the gap between germline ends came to 22 bases. Germline CDR1 is WNHNN and CDR2 is SYGVQD (reference sequence). The CDR3 contains 18 residues. Written as DNA, the CDR3 is TGCGCCAGCAGTGAGTTAAGACCGGGCCCCGGGGGTTCCAATGAGCAGTTCTTC. Its translation is CASSELRPGPGGSNEQFF.

V and J are TRBV28 and TRBJ1-1, with TRBD1 matching 10 bases. The V and J ends lost 7 bases and 4 bases, in that order; junction bases with no gene match: 12. CDR3 size: 16 residues. Germline V gives CDR1 MDHEN, CDR2 SYDVKM. The CDR3 DNA sequence: TGTGCCAGCACGGGGGCACGGGGACAGGGGAGCACTGAAGCTTTCTTT. This gives the protein CASTGARGQGSTEAFF.

This sequence joins TRBV28 and TRBJ2-1, with 12 bases aligning to TRBD1. This CDR3 contains 16 residues. Germline loops: CDR1 MDHEN, CDR2 SYDVKM. J was trimmed by 6 bases and V by 6 bases; bases with no gene match: 9. The CDR3 spells CASSQLGTGGRNEQFF. In nucleotides, the CDR3 is TGTGCCAGCAGCCAACTCGGGACAGGGGGCCGCAATGAGCAGTTCTTC.

The CDR3 sequence is CASRGNGLRTDTQYF. CDR3 sequence (DNA): TGCGCCAGCAGAGGAAATGGGCTCCGCACAGATACGCAGTATTTT. V gene TRBV5-1 combines with J gene TRBJ2-3; D is unclear. The CDR3 is 15 residues long. The V end was cut by 5 bases, the J end by 1 base, with 14 bases between. Germline V lookup: CDR1 SGHRS, CDR2 YFSETQ. The whole variable domain, filled in from reference TRBV5-1 and TRBJ2-3, reads KAGVTQTPRYLIKTRGQQVTLSCSPISGHRSVSWYQQTPGQGLQFLFEYFSETQRNKGNFPGRFSGRQFSNSRSEMNVSTLELGDSALYLCASRGNGLRTDTQYFGPGTRLTVL.

V and J are TRBV7-2 and TRBJ2-5, with 9 bases identical to TRBD1. This CDR3 has 15 residues. Germline V CDR1 and CDR2: SGHTA, FQGNSA. Losses at the gene ends were 8 bases for V and 5 bases for J; bases not matched to a gene: 12. DNA for the CDR3: TGTGCCAGCCTCCTGGGACAGGGATTGGAGGAGACCCAGTACTTC. This gives the protein CASLLGQGLEETQYF.

The chain links TRBV9 to TRBJ2-1; 7 bases match TRBD2. Germline V CDR1 and CDR2: SGDLS, YYNGEE. The V gene end was trimmed by 0 bases and the J gene end by 9 bases; junction bases not matched to a gene: 12. CDR3 length: 16 residues. CDR3 loop: CASSVAGGLARGEQFF. The CDR3 coding sequence is TGTGCCAGCAGCGTAGCGGGGGGACTGGCTCGGGGTGAGCAGTTCTTC. Full variable domain (outside the CDR3, taken from reference TRBV9 and TRBJ2-1): DSGVTQTPKHLITATGQRVTLRCSPRSGDLSVYWYQQSLDQGLQFLIQYYNGEERAKGNILERFSAQQFPDLHSELNLSSLELGDSALYFCASSVAGGLARGEQFFGPGTRLTVL.

This sequence joins TRBV4-3 and TRBJ2-7; D might be TRBD2 (5 bases). This CDR3 region has 15 residues. The V end was cut by 1 base, the J end by 2 bases, with 12 bases between. Germline V gene lookup returns CDR1 LGHNA and CDR2 YSLEER. In nucleotides, the CDR3 is TGCGCCAGCAGCCAAGGGAGGCAGGATCCCTACGAGCAGTACTTC. Its protein product is CASSQGRQDPYEQYF.

This chain connects TRBV7-2 to TRBJ1-5, with D perhaps TRBD1 (5 bases). The V end was cut by 0 bases, the J end by 6 bases, with 12 bases between. Germline V CDR1 and CDR2: SGHTA, FQGNSA. CDR3 length: 15 amino acids. CDR3 amino acids: CASSLASGRSQPQHF. Here the CDR3 DNA reads TGTGCCAGCAGCTTAGCTTCAGGGCGGTCTCAGCCCCAGCATTTT.

This chain uses TRBV5-1 with TRBJ2-7, with 11 bases matching TRBD2. Germline V gives CDR1 SGHRS, CDR2 YFSETQ. The V and J ends lost 4 bases and 0 bases, in that order; junction bases with no gene match: 9. The CDR3 is 17 amino acids. The CDR3 nucleotides read TGCGCCAGCAGCCCGGGACTAGCGGCTATGAGCTCCTACGAGCAGTACTTC. Encoded protein: CASSPGLAAMSSYEQYF.